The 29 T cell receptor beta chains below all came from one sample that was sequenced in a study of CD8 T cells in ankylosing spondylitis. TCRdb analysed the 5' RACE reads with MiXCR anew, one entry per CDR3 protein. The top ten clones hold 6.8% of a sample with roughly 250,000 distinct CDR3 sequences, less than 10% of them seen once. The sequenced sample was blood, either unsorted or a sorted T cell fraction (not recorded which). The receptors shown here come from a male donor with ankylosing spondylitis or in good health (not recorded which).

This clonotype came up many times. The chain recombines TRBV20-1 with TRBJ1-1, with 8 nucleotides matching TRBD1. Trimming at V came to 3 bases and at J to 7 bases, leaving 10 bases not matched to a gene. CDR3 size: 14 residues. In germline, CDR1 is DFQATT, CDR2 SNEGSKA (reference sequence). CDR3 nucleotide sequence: TGCAGTGCTAGCGGCCCAGGGGGCAACGGTGAAGCTTTCTTT. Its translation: CSASGPGGNGEAFF.

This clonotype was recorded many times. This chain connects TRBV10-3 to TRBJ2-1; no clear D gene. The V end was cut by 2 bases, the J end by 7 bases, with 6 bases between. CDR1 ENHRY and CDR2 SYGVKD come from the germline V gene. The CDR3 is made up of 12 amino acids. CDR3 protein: CAISEIRNEQFF. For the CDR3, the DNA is TGTGCCATCAGTGAGATTAGGAATGAGCAGTTCTTC.

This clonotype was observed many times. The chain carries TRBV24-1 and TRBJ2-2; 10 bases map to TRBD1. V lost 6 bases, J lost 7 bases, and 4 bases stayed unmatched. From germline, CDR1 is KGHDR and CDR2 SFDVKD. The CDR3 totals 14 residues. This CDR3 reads CATSKGQGNGELFF. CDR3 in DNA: TGTGCCACCAGTAAGGGACAGGGGAACGGGGAGCTGTTTTTT.

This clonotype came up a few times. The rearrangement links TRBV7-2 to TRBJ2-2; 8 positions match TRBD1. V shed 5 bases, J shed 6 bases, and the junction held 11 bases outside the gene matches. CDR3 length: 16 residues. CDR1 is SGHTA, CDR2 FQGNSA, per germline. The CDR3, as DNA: TGTGCCAGCAGCCAACGGAGGACAGGGACGGCCGGGGAGCTGTTTTTT. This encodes CASSQRRTGTAGELFF.

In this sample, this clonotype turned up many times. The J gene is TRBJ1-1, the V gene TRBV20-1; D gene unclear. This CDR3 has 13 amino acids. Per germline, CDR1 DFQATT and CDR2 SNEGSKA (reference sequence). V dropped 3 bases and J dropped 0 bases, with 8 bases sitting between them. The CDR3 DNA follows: TGCAGTGCTAGCTACGGTTTGAACACTGAAGCTTTCTTT. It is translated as CSASYGLNTEAFF.

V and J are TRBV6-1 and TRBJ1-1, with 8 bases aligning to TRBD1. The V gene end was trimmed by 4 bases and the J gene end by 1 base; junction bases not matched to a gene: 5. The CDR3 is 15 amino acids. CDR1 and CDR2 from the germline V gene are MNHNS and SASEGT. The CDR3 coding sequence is TGTGCCAGCAGTGCCAGACAGGGGACGAACACTGAAGCTTTCTTT. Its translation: CASSARQGTNTEAFF.

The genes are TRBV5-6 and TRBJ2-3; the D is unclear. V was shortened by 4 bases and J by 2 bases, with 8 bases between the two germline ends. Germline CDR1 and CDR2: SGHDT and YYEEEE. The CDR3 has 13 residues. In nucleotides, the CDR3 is TGTGCCAGCAGCCCCCGGGCCACAGATACGCAGTATTTT. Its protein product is CASSPRATDTQYF.

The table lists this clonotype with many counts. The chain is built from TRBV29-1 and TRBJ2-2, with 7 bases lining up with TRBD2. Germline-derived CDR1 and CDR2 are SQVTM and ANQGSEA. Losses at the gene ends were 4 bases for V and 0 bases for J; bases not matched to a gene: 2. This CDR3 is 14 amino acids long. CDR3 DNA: TGCAGCGTTGCGGGGGGACCGAACACCGGGGAGCTGTTTTTT. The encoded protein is CSVAGGPNTGELFF.

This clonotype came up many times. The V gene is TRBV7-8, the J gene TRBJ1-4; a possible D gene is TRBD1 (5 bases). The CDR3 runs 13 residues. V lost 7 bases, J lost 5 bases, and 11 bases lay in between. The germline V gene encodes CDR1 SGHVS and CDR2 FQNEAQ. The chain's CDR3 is CASKRDVNEKLFF. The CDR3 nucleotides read TGTGCCAGCAAAAGGGACGTGAATGAAAAACTGTTTTTT.

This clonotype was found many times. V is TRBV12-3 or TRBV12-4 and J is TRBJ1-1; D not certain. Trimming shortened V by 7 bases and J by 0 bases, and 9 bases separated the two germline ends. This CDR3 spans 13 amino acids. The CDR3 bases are TGTGCCAGCACTAATCGTGTGAACACTGAAGCTTTCTTT. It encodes CASTNRVNTEAFF.

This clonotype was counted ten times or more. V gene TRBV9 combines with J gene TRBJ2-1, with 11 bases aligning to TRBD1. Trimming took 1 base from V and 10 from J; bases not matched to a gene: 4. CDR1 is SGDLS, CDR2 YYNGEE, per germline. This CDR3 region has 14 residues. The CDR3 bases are TGTGCCAGCAGCGTAAGGACAGGGGGCCAGGAGCAGTTCTTC. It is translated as CASSVRTGGQEQFF.

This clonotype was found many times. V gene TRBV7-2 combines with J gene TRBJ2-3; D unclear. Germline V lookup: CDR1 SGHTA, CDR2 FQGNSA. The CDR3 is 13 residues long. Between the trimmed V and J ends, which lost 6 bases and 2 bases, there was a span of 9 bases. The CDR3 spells CASSLSVTDTQYF. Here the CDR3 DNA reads TGTGCCAGCAGTCTCTCTGTCACAGATACGCAGTATTTT.

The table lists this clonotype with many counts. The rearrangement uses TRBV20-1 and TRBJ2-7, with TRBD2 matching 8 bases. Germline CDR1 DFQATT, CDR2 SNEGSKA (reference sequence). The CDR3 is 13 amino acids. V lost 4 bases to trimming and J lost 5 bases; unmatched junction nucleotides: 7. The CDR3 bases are TGCAGTGCTACGGGACTAGTCTGGAACGAGCAGTACTTC. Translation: CSATGLVWNEQYF.

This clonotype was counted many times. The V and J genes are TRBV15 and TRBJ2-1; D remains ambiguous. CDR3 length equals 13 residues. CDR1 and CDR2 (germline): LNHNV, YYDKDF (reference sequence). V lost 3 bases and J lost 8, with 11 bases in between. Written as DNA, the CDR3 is TGTGCCACCAGCAGTGGTCTCGTCGATGAGCAGTTCTTC. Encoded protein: CATSSGLVDEQFF.

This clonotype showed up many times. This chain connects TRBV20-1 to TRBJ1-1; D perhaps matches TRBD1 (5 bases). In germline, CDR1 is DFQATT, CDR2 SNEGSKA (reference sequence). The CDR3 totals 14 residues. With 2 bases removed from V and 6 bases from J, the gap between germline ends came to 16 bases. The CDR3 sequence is CSARIGTGGAEAFF. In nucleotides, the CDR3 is TGCAGTGCTAGAATAGGCACGGGGGGGGCTGAAGCTTTCTTT.

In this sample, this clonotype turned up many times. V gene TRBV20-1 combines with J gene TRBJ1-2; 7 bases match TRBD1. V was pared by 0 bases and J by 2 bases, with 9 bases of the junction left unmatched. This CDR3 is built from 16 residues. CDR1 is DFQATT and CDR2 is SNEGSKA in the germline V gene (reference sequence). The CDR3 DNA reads TGCAGTGCTAGAGATCGGGTGGACAGGATAAACTATGGCTACACCTTC. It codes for CSARDRVDRINYGYTF.

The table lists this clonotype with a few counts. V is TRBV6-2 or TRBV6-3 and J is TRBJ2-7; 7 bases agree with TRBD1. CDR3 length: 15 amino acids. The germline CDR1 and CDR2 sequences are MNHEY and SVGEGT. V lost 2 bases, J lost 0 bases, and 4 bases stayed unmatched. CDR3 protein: CASSYEGASSYEQYF. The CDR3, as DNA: TGTGCCAGCAGTTACGAGGGGGCCAGCTCCTACGAGCAGTACTTC.

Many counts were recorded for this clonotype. In DNA form, the CDR3 reads TGCAGTGCGACCGACAGGTCTCACTCCTACGAGCAGTACTTC. Its translation: CSATDRSHSYEQYF. The chain uses TRBV20-1 and TRBJ2-7, with TRBD1 as a possible D gene (6 bases). The CDR3 length is 14 residues. Germline CDR1 DFQATT, CDR2 SNEGSKA (reference sequence). V lost 6 bases and J lost 0, with 15 bases in between.

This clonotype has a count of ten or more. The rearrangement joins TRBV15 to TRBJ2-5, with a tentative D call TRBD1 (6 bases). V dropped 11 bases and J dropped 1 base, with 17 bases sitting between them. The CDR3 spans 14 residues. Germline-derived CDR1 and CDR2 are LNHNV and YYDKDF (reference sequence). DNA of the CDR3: TGTGCCTCCCAGCTAACAGGGCTCCAAGAGACCCAGTACTTC. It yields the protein CASQLTGLQETQYF. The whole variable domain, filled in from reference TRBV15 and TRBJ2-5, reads DAMVIQNPRYQVTQFGKPVTLSCSQTLNHNVMYWYQQKSSQAPKLLFHYYDKDFNNEADTPDNFQSRRPNTSFCFLDIRSPGLGDTAMYLCASQLTGLQETQYFGPGTRLLVL.

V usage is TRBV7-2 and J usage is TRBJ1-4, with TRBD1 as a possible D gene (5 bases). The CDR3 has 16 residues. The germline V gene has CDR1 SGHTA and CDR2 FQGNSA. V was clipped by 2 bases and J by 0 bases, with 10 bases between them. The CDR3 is CASSLMGPATNEKLFF. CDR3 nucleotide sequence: TGTGCCAGCAGCTTAATGGGACCTGCAACTAATGAAAAACTGTTTTTT.

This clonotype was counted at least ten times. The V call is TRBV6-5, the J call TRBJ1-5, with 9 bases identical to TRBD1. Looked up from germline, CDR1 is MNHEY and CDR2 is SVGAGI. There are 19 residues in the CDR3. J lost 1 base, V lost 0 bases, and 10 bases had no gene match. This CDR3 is CASSYSTQGARWSNQPQHF. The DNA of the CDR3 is TGTGCCAGCAGTTACTCTACACAGGGGGCAAGATGGAGCAATCAGCCCCAGCATTTT.

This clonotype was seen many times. CDR3 sequence: CSARDRRGTENQPQHF. In DNA form, the CDR3 reads TGCAGTGCTAGAGATAGAAGGGGGACAGAGAATCAGCCCCAGCATTTT. V usage is TRBV20-1 and J usage is TRBJ1-5; TRBD1 agrees at 7 bases. The CDR3 consists of 16 residues. Germline CDR1 is DFQATT and CDR2 is SNEGSKA (reference sequence). With V trimmed by 0 bases and J by 4 bases, 9 bases remained unmatched.

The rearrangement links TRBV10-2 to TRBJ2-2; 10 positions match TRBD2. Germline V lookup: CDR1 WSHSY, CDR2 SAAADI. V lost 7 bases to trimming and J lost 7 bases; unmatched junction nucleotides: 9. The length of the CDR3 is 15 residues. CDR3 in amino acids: CASTPSGSLGGELFF. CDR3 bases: TGCGCCAGCACGCCTAGCGGGAGTTTAGGCGGGGAGCTGTTTTTT.

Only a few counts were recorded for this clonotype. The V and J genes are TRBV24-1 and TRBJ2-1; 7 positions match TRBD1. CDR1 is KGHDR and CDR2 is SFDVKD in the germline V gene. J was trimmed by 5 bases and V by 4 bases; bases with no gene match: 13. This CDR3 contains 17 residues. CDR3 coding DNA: TGTGCCACCAGTGACAGTTACAGGGGTTGGGGACACAATGAGCAGTTCTTC. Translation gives CATSDSYRGWGHNEQFF.

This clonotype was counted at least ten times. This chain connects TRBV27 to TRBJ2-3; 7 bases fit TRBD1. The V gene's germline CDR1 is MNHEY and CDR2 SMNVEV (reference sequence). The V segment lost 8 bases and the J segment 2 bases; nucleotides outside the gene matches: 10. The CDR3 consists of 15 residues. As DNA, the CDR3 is TGTGCCAGCCTACAGGGGTATTCTGACACAGATACGCAGTATTTT. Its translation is CASLQGYSDTDTQYF.

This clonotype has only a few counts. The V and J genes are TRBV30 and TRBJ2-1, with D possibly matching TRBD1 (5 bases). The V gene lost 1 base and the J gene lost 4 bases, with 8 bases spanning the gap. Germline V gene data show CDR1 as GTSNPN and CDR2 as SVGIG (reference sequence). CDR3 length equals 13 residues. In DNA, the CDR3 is TGTGCCTGGAGTGATCAGGGTTACAATGAGCAGTTCTTC. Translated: CAWSDQGYNEQFF.

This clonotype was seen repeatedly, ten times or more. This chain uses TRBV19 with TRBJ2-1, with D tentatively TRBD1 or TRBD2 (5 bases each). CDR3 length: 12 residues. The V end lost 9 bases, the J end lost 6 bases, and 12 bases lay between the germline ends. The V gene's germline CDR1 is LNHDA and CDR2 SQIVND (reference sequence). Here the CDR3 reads CASRGPTNEQFF. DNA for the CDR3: TGTGCCAGCCGGGGACCGACCAATGAGCAGTTCTTC.

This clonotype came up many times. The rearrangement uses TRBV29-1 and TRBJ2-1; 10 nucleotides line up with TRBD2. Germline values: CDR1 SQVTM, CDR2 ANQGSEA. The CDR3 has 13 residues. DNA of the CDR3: TGCACCTATGGGACTAGCGTTTACAATGAGCAGTTCTTC. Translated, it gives CTYGTSVYNEQFF.

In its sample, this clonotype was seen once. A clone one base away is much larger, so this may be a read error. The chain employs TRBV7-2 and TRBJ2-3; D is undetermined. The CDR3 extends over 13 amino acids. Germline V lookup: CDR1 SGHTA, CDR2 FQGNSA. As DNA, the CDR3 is TGTGCCGGCAGCTTCGAGGTCACAGATACGCAGTATTTT. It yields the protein CAGSFEVTDTQYF.